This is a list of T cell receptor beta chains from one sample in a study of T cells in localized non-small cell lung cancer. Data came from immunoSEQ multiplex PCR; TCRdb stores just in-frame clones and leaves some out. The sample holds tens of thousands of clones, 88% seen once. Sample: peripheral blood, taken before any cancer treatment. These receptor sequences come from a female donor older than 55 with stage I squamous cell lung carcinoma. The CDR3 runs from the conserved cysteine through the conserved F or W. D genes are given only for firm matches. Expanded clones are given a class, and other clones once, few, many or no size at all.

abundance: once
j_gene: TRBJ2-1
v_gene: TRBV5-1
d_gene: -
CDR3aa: CASSWGETSSYNEQFF
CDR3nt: TGCGCCAGCAGCTGGGGGGAGACAAGCTCCTACAATGAGCAGTTCTTC

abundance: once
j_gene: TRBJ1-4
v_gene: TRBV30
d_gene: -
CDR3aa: CAWGTPEKLFF
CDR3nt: TGTGCCTGGGGGACGCCCGAAAAACTGTTTTTT

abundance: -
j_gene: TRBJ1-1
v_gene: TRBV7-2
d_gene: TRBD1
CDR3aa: CASTAQGHMNTEAFF
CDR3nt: TGTGCCAGCACCGCACAGGGGCACATGAACACTGAAGCTTTCTTT

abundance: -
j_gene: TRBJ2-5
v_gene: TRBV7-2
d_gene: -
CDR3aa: CASSLTPQETQYF
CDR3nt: TGTGCCAGCAGCTTAACCCCCCAAGAGACCCAGTACTTC

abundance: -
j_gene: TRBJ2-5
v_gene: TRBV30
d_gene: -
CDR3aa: CAWSGGFQETQYF
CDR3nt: TGTGCCTGGAGTGGGGGATTCCAAGAGACCCAGTACTTC

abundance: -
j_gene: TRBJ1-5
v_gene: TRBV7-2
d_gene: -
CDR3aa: CASSPGQGSNQPQHF
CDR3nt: TGTGCCAGCAGCCCCGGCCAGGGTAGCAATCAGCCCCAGCATTTT

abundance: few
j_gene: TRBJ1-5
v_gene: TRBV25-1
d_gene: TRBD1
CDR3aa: CASRGQGTQPQHF
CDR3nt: TGTGCCAGCAGGGGACAGGGGACCCAGCCCCAGCATTTT

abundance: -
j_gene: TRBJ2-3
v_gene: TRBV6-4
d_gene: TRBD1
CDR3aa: CASSPGTGFTDTQYF
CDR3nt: TGTGCCAGCAGTCCCGGGACAGGGTTCACAGATACGCAGTATTTT

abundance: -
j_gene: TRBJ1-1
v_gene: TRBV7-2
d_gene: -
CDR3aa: CASSFTVNTEAFF
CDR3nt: TGTGCCAGCAGCTTCACAGTGAACACTGAAGCTTTCTTT

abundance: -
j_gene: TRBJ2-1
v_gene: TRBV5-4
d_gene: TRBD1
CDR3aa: CASSPRTGGLPYNEQFF
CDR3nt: TGTGCCAGCAGCCCCCGGACAGGGGGCCTTCCCTACAATGAGCAGTTCTTC

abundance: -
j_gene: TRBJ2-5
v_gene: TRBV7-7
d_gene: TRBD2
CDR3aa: CASSLGVRTSGRTETQYF
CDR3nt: TGTGCTAGCAGCTTAGGAGTTCGGACTAGCGGGAGGACAGAGACCCAGTACTTC

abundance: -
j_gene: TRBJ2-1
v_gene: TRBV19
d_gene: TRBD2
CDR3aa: CASSMGLVSSEQFF
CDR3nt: TGTGCCAGTAGTATGGGACTAGTCTCTAGTGAGCAGTTCTTC

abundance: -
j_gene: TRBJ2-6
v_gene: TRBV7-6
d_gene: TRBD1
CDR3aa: CASSRTGASGANVLTF
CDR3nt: TGTGCCAGCAGTCGGACAGGGGCCTCTGGGGCCAACGTCCTGACTTTC

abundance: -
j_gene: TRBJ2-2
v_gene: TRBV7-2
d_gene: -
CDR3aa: CASSFPPGELFF
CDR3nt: TGTGCCAGCAGCTTCCCGCCCGGGGAGCTGTTTTTT

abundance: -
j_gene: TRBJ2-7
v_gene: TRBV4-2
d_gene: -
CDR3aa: CASSQGTGVSYEQYF
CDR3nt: TGTGCCAGCAGCCAAGGAACGGGAGTGTCCTACGAGCAGTACTTC

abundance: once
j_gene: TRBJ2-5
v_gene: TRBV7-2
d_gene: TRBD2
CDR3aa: CASSLAGGVRETQYF
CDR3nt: TGTGCCAGCAGTTTAGCGGGAGGGGTGAGAGAGACCCAGTACTTC

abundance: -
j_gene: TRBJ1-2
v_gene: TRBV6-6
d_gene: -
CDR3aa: CASSFSTANYGYTF
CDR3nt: TGTGCCAGCAGTTTCTCTACTGCGAACTATGGCTACACCTTC

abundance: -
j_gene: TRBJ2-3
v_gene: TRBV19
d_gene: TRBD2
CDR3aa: CASSMLAGGPSTDTQYF
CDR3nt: TGTGCCAGTAGTATGCTAGCGGGAGGGCCGAGCACAGATACGCAGTATTTT

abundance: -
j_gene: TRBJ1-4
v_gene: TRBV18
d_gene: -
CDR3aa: CASSPPPGEKLFF
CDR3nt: TGTGCCAGCTCACCTCCCCCGGGGGAAAAACTGTTTTTT

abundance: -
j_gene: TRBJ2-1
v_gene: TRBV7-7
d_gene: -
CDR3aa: CASSSGAGLYNEQFF
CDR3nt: TGTGCCAGCAGCTCCGGTGCCGGGTTATACAATGAGCAGTTCTTC

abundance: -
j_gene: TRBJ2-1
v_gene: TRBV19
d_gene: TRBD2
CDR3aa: CASSIRPTSGISGEQFF
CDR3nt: TGTGCCAGTAGTATCCGCCCGACTAGCGGGATTTCAGGTGAGCAGTTCTTC

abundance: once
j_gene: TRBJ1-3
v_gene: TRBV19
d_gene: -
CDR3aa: CASNPPSSGNTIYF
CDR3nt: TGTGCCTCAAACCCCCCATCTTCAGGAAACACCATATATTTT

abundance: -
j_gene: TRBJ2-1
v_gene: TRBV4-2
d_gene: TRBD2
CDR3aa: CASSQGTSAYNEQFF
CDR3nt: TGTGCCAGCAGCCAAGGGACTAGTGCCTACAATGAGCAGTTCTTC

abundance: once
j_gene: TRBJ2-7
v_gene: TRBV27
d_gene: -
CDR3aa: CASSTGLDHYEQYF
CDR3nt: TGTGCCAGCAGTACGGGACTGGACCACTACGAGCAGTACTTC

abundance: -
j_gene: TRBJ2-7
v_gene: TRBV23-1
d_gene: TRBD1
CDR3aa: CASSQRTGFVYGEQYF
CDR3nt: TGCGCCAGCAGTCAAAGGACAGGGTTCGTTTATGGGGAGCAGTACTTC

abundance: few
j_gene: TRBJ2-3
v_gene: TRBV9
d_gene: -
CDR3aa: CASSVGSSVGDTQYF
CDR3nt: TGTGCCAGCAGCGTAGGGTCTAGCGTAGGAGATACGCAGTATTTT

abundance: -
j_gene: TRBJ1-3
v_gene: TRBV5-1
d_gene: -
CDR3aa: CASSLGAGSGNTIYF
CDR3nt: TGCGCCAGCAGCTTGGGTGCAGGGTCAGGAAACACCATATATTTT

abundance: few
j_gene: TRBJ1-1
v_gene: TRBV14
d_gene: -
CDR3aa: CASSLTRGMNTEAFF
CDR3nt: TGTGCCAGCAGCCTTACCCGGGGAATGAACACTGAAGCTTTCTTT

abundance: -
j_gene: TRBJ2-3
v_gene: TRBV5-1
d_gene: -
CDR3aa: CASSQESDTQYF
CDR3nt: TGCGCCAGCAGCCAAGAGTCAGATACGCAGTATTTT

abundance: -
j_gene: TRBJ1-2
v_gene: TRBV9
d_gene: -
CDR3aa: CASSPRHVSGNYGYTF
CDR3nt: TGTGCCAGCAGCCCCCGACACGTCTCGGGTAACTATGGCTACACCTTC

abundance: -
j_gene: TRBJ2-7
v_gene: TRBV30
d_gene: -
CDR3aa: CAWGPGTSSPEQYF
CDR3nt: TGTGCCTGGGGTCCCGGGACATCGTCCCCCGAGCAGTACTTC

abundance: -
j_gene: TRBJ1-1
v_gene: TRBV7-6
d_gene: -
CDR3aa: CASSLSERTEAFF
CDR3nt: TGTGCCAGCAGCTTAAGCGAGAGAACTGAAGCTTTCTTT

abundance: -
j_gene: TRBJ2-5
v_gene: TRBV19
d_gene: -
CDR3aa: CASSMSRAGTRETQYF
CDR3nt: TGTGCCAGTAGTATGAGTAGAGCGGGGACAAGAGAGACCCAGTACTTC

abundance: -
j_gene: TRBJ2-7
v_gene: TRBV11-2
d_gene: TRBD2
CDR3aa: CASSLERGKGYEQYF
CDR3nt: TGTGCCAGCAGCTTAGAGCGGGGGAAAGGCTACGAGCAGTACTTC

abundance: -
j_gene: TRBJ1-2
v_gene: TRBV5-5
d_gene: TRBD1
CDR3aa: CASSGRDRGNYGYTF
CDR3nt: TGTGCCAGCAGCGGGAGGGACAGGGGGAACTATGGCTACACCTTC

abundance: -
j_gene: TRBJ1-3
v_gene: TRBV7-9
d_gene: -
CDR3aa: CASSLKGPGNTIYF
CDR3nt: TGTGCCAGCAGCTTAAAAGGTCCCGGAAACACCATATATTTT

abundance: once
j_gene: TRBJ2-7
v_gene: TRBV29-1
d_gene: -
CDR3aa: CSVAWTEYEQYF
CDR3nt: TGCAGCGTTGCCTGGACAGAGTACGAGCAGTACTTC

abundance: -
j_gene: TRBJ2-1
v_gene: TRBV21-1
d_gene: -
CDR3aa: CASSRGWREAGLFF
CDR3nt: TGTGCCAGCAGCAGGGGCTGGCGGGAGGCCGGGCTGTTCTTC

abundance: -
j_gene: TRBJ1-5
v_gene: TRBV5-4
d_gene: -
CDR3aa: CASSLVGSNQPQHF
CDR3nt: TGTGCCAGCAGCTTGGTAGGTAGCAATCAGCCCCAGCATTTT

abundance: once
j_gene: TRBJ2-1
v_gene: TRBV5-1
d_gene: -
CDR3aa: CASSLVLGVRNEQFF
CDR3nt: TGCGCCAGCAGCTTGGTACTAGGGGTCCGCAATGAGCAGTTCTTC

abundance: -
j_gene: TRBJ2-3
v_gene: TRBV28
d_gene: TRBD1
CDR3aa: CASSSGGSSTDTQYF
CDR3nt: TGTGCCAGCAGTTCAGGGGGCAGTAGCACAGATACGCAGTATTTT

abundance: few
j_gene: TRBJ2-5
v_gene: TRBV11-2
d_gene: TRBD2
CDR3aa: CASSSLAGRETQYF
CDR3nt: TGTGCCAGCAGCTCGCTAGCGGGAAGGGAGACCCAGTACTTC

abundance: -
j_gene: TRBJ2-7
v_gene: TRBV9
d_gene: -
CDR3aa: CASSVDSRASYEQYF
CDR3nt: TGTGCCAGCAGCGTAGACTCGCGTGCCTCCTACGAGCAGTACTTC

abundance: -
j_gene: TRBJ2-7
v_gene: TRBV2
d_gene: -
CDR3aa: CASRWIVQFSYEQYF
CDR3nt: TGTGCCAGCAGGTGGATAGTACAGTTTAGCTACGAGCAGTACTTC

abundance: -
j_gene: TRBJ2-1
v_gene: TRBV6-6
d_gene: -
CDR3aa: CASRATGSYEQFF
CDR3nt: TGTGCCAGCAGGGCGACAGGCAGCTATGAGCAGTTCTTC

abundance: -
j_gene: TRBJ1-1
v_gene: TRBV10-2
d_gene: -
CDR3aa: CASSGTLNTEAFF
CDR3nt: TGCGCCAGCAGTGGGACACTAAACACTGAAGCTTTCTTT

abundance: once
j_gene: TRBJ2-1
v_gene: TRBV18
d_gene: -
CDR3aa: CASSPVLYNEQFF
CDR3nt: TGTGCCAGCTCACCAGTTCTCTACAATGAGCAGTTCTTC

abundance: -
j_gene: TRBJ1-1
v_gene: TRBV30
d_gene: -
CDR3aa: CAWGLRGEAFF
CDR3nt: TGTGCCTGGGGGCTGAGGGGGGAAGCTTTCTTT